The 19 T cell receptor beta chains below come from one sample, sequenced in a study of siplizumab effects on memory and regulatory T cells. Profiling relied on immunoSEQ multiplex PCR, and the TCRdb table lists in-frame clones only, not all of them. The table lists more than 85,000 clones, around nine tenths of them singletons, with roughly 1.1% in the top ten. The sequenced sample consisted of CD4+ T cells sorted from blood. The receptor set was obtained from a human donor in good health.

V usage is TRBV5-1 and J usage is TRBJ2-2; D may be TRBD1 or TRBD2 (5 bases each). The CDR3 totals 15 residues. Germline assignment: CDR1 SGHRS and CDR2 YFSETQ. The V and J ends lost 0 bases and 1 base respectively, with 7 bases between them. CDR3 protein: CASSLGDVNTGELFF. In DNA form, the CDR3 reads TGCGCCAGCAGCTTGGGGGACGTGAACACCGGGGAGCTGTTTTTT.

This clone was seen a handful of times. The gene calls are TRBV29-1 and TRBJ2-5; tentatively, D is TRBD1 (8 bases). Looked up from germline, CDR1 is SQVTM and CDR2 is ANQGSEA. This CDR3 has 17 residues. Trimming shortened V by 6 bases and J by 2 bases, and 25 bases separated the two germline ends. The CDR3 loop reads CSVRGGTGTGAQETQYF. Here the CDR3 DNA reads TGCAGCGTGAGGGGGGGGACAGGTACGGGAGCGCAAGAGACCCAGTACTTC.

V gene TRBV6-4 combines with J gene TRBJ2-4, with TRBD1 identical over 9 bases. The J segment lost 7 bases and the V segment lost 8 bases, leaving 6 bases of the junction unmatched. The germline gives CDR1 MRHNA, CDR2 SNTAGT. The CDR3 spans 13 residues. DNA of the CDR3: TGTGCCAGCGCCCCGACAGGGGGGAACATTCAGTACTTC. Protein: CASAPTGGNIQYF.

The V gene is TRBV7-9, the J gene TRBJ2-7, with TRBD2 matching over 13 bases. V shed 5 bases, J shed 3 bases, and the junction held 4 bases outside the gene matches. This CDR3 spans 15 amino acids. CDR1 SEHNR and CDR2 FQNEAQ come from the germline V gene (reference sequence). The CDR3 DNA follows: TGTGCCAGCAGCCCAGGACTAGCGGGAGTCTACGAGCAGTACTTC. This encodes CASSPGLAGVYEQYF.

The chain has TRBV5-5 and TRBJ2-1; 12 positions match TRBD2. The CDR3 contains 16 residues. V trimming: 4 bases; J trimming: 9 bases; junction bases outside the gene matches: 11. The germline gives CDR1 SGHKS, CDR2 YYEKEE (reference sequence). The CDR3 coding sequence is TGTGCCAGCAGCCTTAAAACGACTAGCGGGAGAGGTGAGCAGTTCTTC. This gives the protein CASSLKTTSGRGEQFF.

The chain uses TRBV14 and TRBJ2-3; TRBD2 matches 11 bases. Germline loops: CDR1 SGHDN, CDR2 FVKESK. With 0 bases clipped from V and 2 bases from J, the junction kept 4 bases outside the gene matches. There are 17 residues in the CDR3. CDR3 coding DNA: TGTGCCAGCAGCCAAGATCTAGCGGGAGGATCCACAGATACGCAGTATTTT. Its protein product is CASSQDLAGGSTDTQYF.

The chain combines TRBV7-8 with TRBJ2-3; the match to TRBD2 covers 7 bases. Trimming cost V 7 bases and J 6 bases; bases outside gene matches: 7. The CDR3 spans 13 residues. Germline values: CDR1 SGHVS, CDR2 FQNEAQ. The CDR3 nucleotides are TGTGCCAGCAATTGGGCGGGAGCGGATACGCAGTATTTT. It yields the protein CASNWAGADTQYF.

This chain connects TRBV11-2 to TRBJ2-2, with 11 bases lining up with TRBD1. Germline V CDR1 and CDR2: SGHAT, FQNNGV. The CDR3 is 14 residues long. The J segment lost 9 bases and the V segment lost 3 bases, leaving 3 bases of the junction unmatched. CDR3 in amino acids: CASSFGQGARELFF. DNA of the CDR3: TGTGCCAGCAGCTTTGGACAGGGGGCACGGGAGCTGTTTTTT.

This chain links TRBV7-5 with TRBJ2-3. TRBV7-5 is described as a pseudogene. There are 16 residues in the CDR3. The CDR3 DNA follows: TGTGTCAGACGACAAGAGGGGAGAACTAGCACAGATACGCAGTATTTT. This translates into CVRRQEGRTSTDTQYF.

The rearrangement joins TRBV7-9 to TRBJ2-5; 8 bases match TRBD1. CDR1 is SEHNR, CDR2 FQNEAQ, per germline (reference sequence). J gave up 5 bases and V 2 bases, and 16 bases lay outside the gene matches. The CDR3 contains 18 residues. The CDR3 loop reads CASSLSPSQGARWETQYF. DNA for the CDR3: TGTGCCAGCAGCTTAAGTCCGAGCCAGGGGGCGAGGTGGGAGACCCAGTACTTC.

This clone was observed a single time. The chain joins TRBV12-1 to TRBJ2-7; TRBD1 reflects the table's D call only, with no check against the DNA. TRBV12-1 represents a pseudogene. CDR3 length: 19 residues. The DNA for the CDR3 is TGTGCCAGAGAATCTACCTTTAAGGCGGGGACAGGTGACTCCTACGAGCAGTACTTC. Translating gives CARESTFKAGTGDSYEQYF.

The V call is TRBV10-1, the J call TRBJ1-5; the D gene is possibly TRBD1 (5 bases). Germline CDR1 WNHNN, CDR2 SYGVQD (reference sequence). CDR3 length: 15 residues. Between the trimmed V and J ends, which lost 0 bases and 5 bases, there was a span of 11 bases. CDR3 bases: TGCGCCAGCAGTGAGTCTGGGGGGTACGATCAGCCCCAGCATTTT. As protein: CASSESGGYDQPQHF.

This clone was seen only a few times. V and J are TRBV5-4 and TRBJ2-3; D is perhaps TRBD1 or TRBD2 (5 bases each). This CDR3 is built from 13 residues. Trimming stripped 1 base from V and 6 bases from J, with 9 bases between. Germline V CDR1 and CDR2: SGHNT, YYREEE (reference sequence). CDR3 DNA: TGTGCCAGCAGCTTGTTGGGGACGGATACGCAGTATTTT. This translates into CASSLLGTDTQYF.

This chain joins TRBV11-3 and TRBJ1-1; D gene unclear. Germline V lookup: CDR1 SGHNT, CDR2 YENEEA. Trimming removed 4 bases from V and 5 bases from J, with 11 bases in between. This CDR3 is 13 amino acids long. This CDR3 reads CASSSHGLTEAFF. CDR3 in DNA: TGTGCCAGCAGCTCGCACGGGCTGACTGAAGCTTTCTTT.

The gene calls are TRBV6-5 and TRBJ2-3; the D call may be TRBD1 or TRBD2 (6 bases each). The germline V gene has CDR1 MNHEY and CDR2 SVGAGI. The CDR3 extends over 14 amino acids. Trimming stripped 6 bases from V and 1 base from J, with 11 bases between. The CDR3 loop is CASSLGGRTDTQYF. The CDR3 DNA is TGTGCCAGCAGCCTTGGGGGGCGCACAGATACGCAGTATTTT.

The gene calls are TRBV9 and TRBJ2-1; tentative D call: TRBD2 (5 bases). The CDR3 extends over 18 amino acids. In germline, CDR1 is SGDLS, CDR2 YYNGEE. The ends were cut back, 3 bases at V and 0 bases at J, with 19 bases in the middle. The CDR3 DNA is TGTGCCAGCAGCGCGTCTCCTTCTAGCCGATTCTCCTACAATGAGCAGTTCTTC. This sequence encodes CASSASPSSRFSYNEQFF.

The genes are TRBV18 and TRBJ2-7; D may be TRBD1 (6 bases). The germline V gene has CDR1 KGHSH and CDR2 LQKENI. Trimming cost V 3 bases and J 6 bases, with 15 bases left between them. The CDR3 loop spans 14 amino acids. The CDR3 spells CASSPLQGPVEQYF. CDR3 nucleotide sequence: TGTGCCAGCTCACCTCTACAGGGACCAGTCGAGCAGTACTTC. Filled out from reference TRBV18 and TRBJ2-7, the complete variable domain reads NAGVMQNPRHLVRRRGQEARLRCSPMKGHSHVYWYRQLPEEGLKFMVYLQKENIIDESGMPKERFSAEFPKEGPSILRIQQVVRGDSAAYFCASSPLQGPVEQYFGPGTRLTVT.

J is TRBJ1-4 and V is TRBV5-1; no reliable D call. CDR3 size: 14 residues. Germline lookup yields CDR1 SGHRS and CDR2 YFSETQ. V lost 2 bases and J lost 0, with 5 bases in between. CDR3 in DNA: TGCGCCAGCAGCTTACTTGCAACTAATGAAAAACTGTTTTTT. It translates to CASSLLATNEKLFF.

The CDR3 sequence: CASSLVGTVGNEQFF. Written as DNA, the CDR3 is TGTGCCAGCAGCTTAGTTGGGACAGTGGGCAATGAGCAGTTCTTC. The J gene is TRBJ2-1, the V gene TRBV7-8; 7 bases agree with TRBD1. The V segment lost 1 base and the J segment 6 bases; nucleotides outside the gene matches: 6. CDR3 length: 15 residues. The germline CDR1 and CDR2 sequences are SGHVS and FQNEAQ. Full variable domain (remainder filled in from reference TRBV7-8 and TRBJ2-1): GAGVSQSPRYKVAKRGQDVALRCDPISGHVSLFWYQQALGQGPEFLTYFQNEAQLDKSGLPSDRFFAERPEGSVSTLKIQRTQQEDSAVYLCASSLVGTVGNEQFFGPGTRLTVL.